This T cell receptor (beta chain) was sequenced during a study of spatial heterogeneity in lung cancer. The CDR3 contains 15 residues. CDR1 is LGHNA and CDR2 is YSLEER in the germline V gene. V was clipped by 0 bases and J by 5 bases; unmatched bases: 2. TCRdb independently ran MiXCR on the 5' RACE reads; one entry per CDR3 protein. Of some 20,000 distinct CDR3 sequences listed, over 8.5% were seen once; the top ten hold roughly 20%. This clonotype came up many times. Noted time point: blood at routine non-recurrence follow-up after resection. The clonotype was recovered from a male donor with early-stage non-small cell lung cancer. V and J are TRBV4-3 and TRBJ2-5, with 11 bases fitting TRBD2. This sample comprised PBMCs, obtained at follow-up. CDR3 loop: CASSQDSGGAETQYF. The CDR3 DNA reads as TGCGCCAGCAGCCAAGATAGCGGGGGGGCGGAGACCCAGTACTTC.